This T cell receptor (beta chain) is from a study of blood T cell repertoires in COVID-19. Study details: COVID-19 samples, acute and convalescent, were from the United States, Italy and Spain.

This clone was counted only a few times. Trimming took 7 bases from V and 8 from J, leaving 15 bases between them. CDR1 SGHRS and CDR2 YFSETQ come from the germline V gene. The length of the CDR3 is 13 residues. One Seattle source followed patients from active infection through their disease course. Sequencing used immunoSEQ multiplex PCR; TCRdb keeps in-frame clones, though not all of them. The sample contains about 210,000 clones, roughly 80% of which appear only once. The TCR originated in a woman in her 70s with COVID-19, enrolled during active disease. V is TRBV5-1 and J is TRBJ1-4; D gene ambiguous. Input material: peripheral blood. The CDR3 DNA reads TGCGCCAGCGGGGTCGCTAGCTTAGAAAAACTGTTTTTT. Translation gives CASGVASLEKLFF. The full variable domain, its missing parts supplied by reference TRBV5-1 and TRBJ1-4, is KAGVTQTPRYLIKTRGQQVTLSCSPISGHRSVSWYQQTPGQGLQFLFEYFSETQRNKGNFPGRFSGRQFSNSRSEMNVSTLELGDSALYLCASGVASLEKLFFGSGTQLSVL.